A single sample is the source of the 17 T cell receptor beta chains below, sequenced in a study of cytomegalovirus exposure and HLA in healthy donors. The study ran its PCR with 60 Vbeta and 13 Jbeta primers. Clones were sequenced by immunoSEQ multiplex PCR, and TCRdb holds only the in-frame ones, with some missing. This sample yields 110,000 to 150,000 clones, of which over 70% are seen a single time; more than 0.75% belongs to the top ten. Sequencing was performed on PBMCs. These receptors came from a man aged 18 to 29 in good health and CMV-seronegative.

This chain uses TRBV27 with TRBJ1-5; 7 nucleotides match TRBD1. The CDR3 consists of 15 residues. Germline V gene sequence: CDR1 MNHEY, CDR2 SMNVEV (reference sequence). Germline trimming cut 2 bases from V and 2 bases from J; bases unmatched to any gene: 3. CDR3 bases: TGTGCCAGCAGTTTACATACAGGGGGCAATCAGCCCCAGCATTTT. Protein: CASSLHTGGNQPQHF.

This sequence joins TRBV4-2 and TRBJ2-5; TRBD2 is a possible D gene (7 bases). Germline CDR1 is LGHNA and CDR2 is YNFKEQ. V was clipped by 1 base and J by 4 bases, with 19 bases between them. The CDR3 extends over 17 amino acids. The CDR3 nucleotides read TGTGCCAGCAGCCAAGGCGGAGAGGGGGGGGCCGGAGAGACCCAGTACTTC. Residues: CASSQGGEGGAGETQYF.

The rearrangement links TRBV2 to TRBJ1-4; the match to TRBD1 covers 11 bases. CDR1 and CDR2 from the germline V gene are SNHLY and FYNNEI. CDR3 length: 15 amino acids. V shed 5 bases and J 7 bases; nucleotides not matched to a gene: 6. The CDR3 sequence is CASSPRTGGTEKLFF. The CDR3, as DNA: TGTGCCAGCAGTCCCCGGACAGGGGGCACTGAAAAACTGTTTTTT.

V is TRBV18 and J is TRBJ1-2; D perhaps matches TRBD1 (6 bases). The length of the CDR3 is 18 residues. Trimming stripped 5 bases from V and 5 bases from J, with 27 bases between. Looked up from germline, CDR1 is KGHSH and CDR2 is LQKENI. The CDR3 nucleotides are TGTGCCAGCTCATCACTAGCTCACCATGCAGGGGATGGTTATGGCTACACCTTC. This translates into CASSSLAHHAGDGYGYTF.

V and J are TRBV28 and TRBJ1-1; no firm D call. Trimming cost V 8 bases and J 0 bases, with 22 bases left between them. The CDR3 contains 17 residues. CDR1 MDHEN and CDR2 SYDVKM come from the germline V gene. CDR3 protein: CASLAPGDRLMNTEAFF. CDR3 sequence (DNA): TGTGCCAGCCTCGCTCCCGGGGATAGGCTGATGAACACTGAAGCTTTCTTT.

The CDR3 region is CASSLGTGLGTEAFF. In nucleotides, the CDR3 is TGTGCCAGCAGCTTGGGTACAGGGTTGGGCACTGAAGCTTTCTTT. This chain links TRBV5-6 with TRBJ1-1; possible D gene TRBD1, 6 bases. In germline, CDR1 is SGHDT, CDR2 YYEEEE. The CDR3 length is 15 residues. V dropped 0 bases and J dropped 4 bases, with 13 bases sitting between them.

For the CDR3, the DNA is TGTGCCAGCAGTTTATCCCTCTACACCGGGGAGCTGTTTTTT. Its translation: CASSLSLYTGELFF. The J gene is TRBJ2-2, the V gene TRBV28; D is ambiguous. The germline V gene encodes CDR1 MDHEN and CDR2 SYDVKM. This CDR3 is 14 amino acids long. Trimming shortened V by 1 base and J by 3 bases, and 6 bases separated the two germline ends.

About this clone: One end of the junction fails to match germline, which may point to a read error. This CDR3 reads CSSSFFQSGEEKLFF. CDR3 DNA: TGTTCCAGCAGCTTTTTCCAATCAGGGGAAGAAAAACTGTTTTTT. The V gene is TRBV7-9, the J gene TRBJ1-4; weak D call: TRBD1 (6 bases). Germline CDR1 SEHNR, CDR2 FQNEAQ (reference sequence). The CDR3 loop spans 15 amino acids.

The V gene is TRBV18, the J gene TRBJ1-2, with no clear D. V shed 2 bases and J shed 4 bases, with 8 bases lying between them. Per the germline V gene, CDR1 is KGHSH and CDR2 is LQKENI. The CDR3 is made up of 13 amino acids. CDR3 sequence (DNA): TGTGCCAGCTCACCAGGGGAGACCTATGGCTACACCTTC. The encoded protein is CASSPGETYGYTF. The full variable domain, in which reference TRBV18 and TRBJ1-2 provide the parts outside the CDR3, is NAGVMQNPRHLVRRRGQEARLRCSPMKGHSHVYWYRQLPEEGLKFMVYLQKENIIDESGMPKERFSAEFPKEGPSILRIQQVVRGDSAAYFCASSPGETYGYTFGSGTRLTVV.

This clone was picked up a small number of times. The chain joins TRBV4-3 to TRBJ1-5, with TRBD1 as a possible D gene (6 bases). The CDR3 spans 14 residues. The germline gives CDR1 LGHNA, CDR2 YSLEER. V was shortened by 0 bases and J by 6 bases, with 9 bases between the two germline ends. The chain's CDR3 is CASSQDRGTQPQHF. As DNA, the CDR3 is TGCGCCAGCAGCCAAGATAGGGGGACTCAGCCCCAGCATTTT.

The genes are TRBV7-9 and TRBJ1-4; TRBD1 agrees at 7 bases. After removal of 1 base from V and 8 bases from J, the junction contained 10 bases not matched to a gene. The germline CDR1 and CDR2 sequences are SEHNR and FQNEAQ (reference sequence). This CDR3 is 16 amino acids long. CDR3 nucleotide sequence: TGTGCCAGCAGCTTAGGGACAGGATGGGATGACGAAAAACTGTTTTTT. Its protein is CASSLGTGWDDEKLFF.

This clone came up once. This chain connects TRBV28 to TRBJ1-6; the D is unclear. The CDR3 contains 12 residues. Trimming shortened V by 4 bases and J by 14 bases, and 12 bases separated the two germline ends. Germline assignment: CDR1 MDHEN and CDR2 SYDVKM. CDR3: CASSSPLLTLHF. The CDR3 DNA follows: TGTGCCAGCAGTTCGCCTCTATTGACCCTCCACTTT.

This chain connects TRBV7-3 to TRBJ2-7; unclear D gene. This CDR3 has 13 residues. Germline CDR1 SGHTA, CDR2 FQGTGA. V shed 1 base and J shed 5 bases, with 9 bases lying between them. The CDR3 DNA sequence: TGTGCCAGCAGCTTAATTCCTGGAGACGAGCAGTACTTC. Its translation is CASSLIPGDEQYF.

This chain joins TRBV4-2 and TRBJ2-1; perhaps TRBD2 as D (6 bases). Germline CDR1 LGHNA, CDR2 YNFKEQ. This CDR3 has 15 amino acids. V lost 4 bases to trimming and J lost 1 base, with 11 bases between them. The CDR3 region has the DNA TGTGCCAGCAGCCCGGAGGGGCGGTCCTACAATGAGCAGTTCTTC. Encoded protein: CASSPEGRSYNEQFF.

The rearrangement joins TRBV7-8 to TRBJ2-5, with D possibly matching TRBD2 (5 bases). Germline loops: CDR1 SGHVS, CDR2 FQNEAQ. The CDR3 is made up of 13 amino acids. The V end was cut by 2 bases, the J end by 13 bases, with 17 bases between. CDR3 residues: CASSLPIPGIVYF. CDR3 nucleotide sequence: TGTGCCAGCAGCTTACCTATCCCGGGAATAGTGTACTTC.

The rearrangement links TRBV29-1 to TRBJ2-3; D is perhaps TRBD2 (6 bases). The CDR3 has 14 amino acids. In germline, CDR1 is SQVTM, CDR2 ANQGSEA. Trimming stripped 4 bases from V and 1 base from J, with 12 bases between. The CDR3, as DNA: TGCAGCGTTGGCGGGGATATGGGCACAGATACGCAGTATTTT. Protein: CSVGGDMGTDTQYF.

The genes are TRBV30 and TRBJ1-3; tentatively, D is TRBD1 (5 bases). The V end lost 3 bases, the J end lost 0 bases, and 9 bases lay between the germline ends. Germline V gene sequence: CDR1 GTSNPN, CDR2 SVGIG (reference sequence). The CDR3 contains 14 residues. This CDR3 is CAWRGEGSGNTIYF. In nucleotides, the CDR3 is TGTGCCTGGAGAGGGGAGGGCTCTGGAAACACCATATATTTT.